This T cell receptor beta chain comes out of a study of blood T cells in healthy people across ages. Study conclusions and caveats: Because sorting was not performed, PBMCs prevented conclusive naive versus antigen-experienced comparison.

Together with a sample-barcoded 5' primer, a J-beta primer mix was included in a second PCR lasting roughly 6 to 12 cycles. TCRdb re-called the 5' RACE reads with MiXCR, one entry per CDR3 protein. The table shows approximately 780,000 distinct CDR3 sequences, with roughly 24% occurring only once. Regarding this clonotype: Its matching antigen is unknown.

This CDR3 has 16 residues. CDR1 is SGHTA, CDR2 FQGNSA, per germline. V lost 0 bases, J lost 11 bases, and 12 bases stayed unmatched. Another study also made use of these data, one on T cells of mothers and their children. As that study records: Material was donated by three healthy Caucasian mothers and their six children.

The origin of this receptor is a boy younger than 18 in good health. This sequence joins TRBV7-2 and TRBJ2-1; 8 bases fit TRBD1. Sequences were obtained from blood. Written as DNA, the CDR3 is TGTGCCAGCAGCTTAGCTACAGGACAGGGATGGGATAAGCAGTTCTTC. Protein: CASSLATGQGWDKQFF.